Each of the 26 T cell receptor beta chains below was sequenced from the same sample in a study of OX40 agonist ivuxolimab in advanced cancers. Assay used: immunoSEQ multiplex PCR; TCRdb lists only in-frame clones, some missing. The repertoire includes tens of thousands of clones, 85% to 90% of them detected once, and less than 0.2% sits in the top ten. The input for sequencing was CD4+ or CD8+ T cells sorted from blood, taken in a trial of the OX40 agonist ivuxolimab. The receptors originated from an adult with an advanced solid tumor such as melanoma, head and neck, liver or kidney cancer.

J is TRBJ2-7 and V is TRBV21-1. TRBV21-1 is marked as a pseudogene. This CDR3 is built from 11 residues. The CDR3 protein is CASSAGWPQYV. CDR3 nucleotides: TGTGCCAGCAGCGCCGGCTGGCCGCAGTACGTC.

The V and J genes are TRBV7-8 and TRBJ1-6; D perhaps matches TRBD1 (5 bases). The germline V gene has CDR1 SGHVS and CDR2 FQNEAQ. Trimming took off 1 base at V and 0 bases at J, with 13 bases between the two ends. The CDR3 is 18 amino acids. The CDR3 region is CASSLVGLLSSYNSPLHF. The CDR3 region has the DNA TGTGCCAGCAGCTTAGTGGGACTCCTGAGCTCCTATAATTCACCCCTCCACTTT.

The chain is built from TRBV11-3 and TRBJ2-7; D is undetermined. The V and J ends lost 0 bases and 9 bases respectively, with 12 bases between them. Germline V gene lookup returns CDR1 SGHNT and CDR2 YENEEA. The CDR3 is 13 amino acids. The CDR3 reads CASSLDSNQAQYF. The CDR3 DNA reads TGTGCCAGCAGCTTAGACTCAAATCAAGCGCAGTACTTC.

The rearrangement uses TRBV6-6 and TRBJ2-2; a weak D match, TRBD1 (6 bases). V lost 3 bases and J 5 bases, leaving 7 bases between the germline ends. The CDR3 has 13 residues. The germline V gene has CDR1 MNHNY and CDR2 SVGAGI (reference sequence). CDR3 in DNA: TGTGCCAGCAGTTATACAGGGACCGGGGAGCTGTTTTTT. Amino acid sequence: CASSYTGTGELFF.

The chain has TRBV5-6 and TRBJ1-2; 9 nucleotides line up with TRBD1. V lost 3 bases and J lost 1; bases outside the gene matches: 10. Germline CDR1 and CDR2: SGHDT and YYEEEE. The CDR3 extends over 17 amino acids. The DNA of the CDR3 is TGTGCCAGCAGCTATCCCGGGACAGGGCTTGGTAACTATGGCTACACCTTC. It translates to CASSYPGTGLGNYGYTF.

The CDR3 nucleotides read TGTGCCAGCAGCCAAACTACAGGGCCAACCTACAATGAGCAGTTCTTC. Protein product: CASSQTTGPTYNEQFF. The rearrangement uses TRBV4-2 and TRBJ2-1; D may be TRBD1 (6 bases). Trimming removed 2 bases from V and 2 bases from J, with 13 bases in between. The germline V gene has CDR1 LGHNA and CDR2 YNFKEQ. This CDR3 contains 16 residues.

CDR3 region: CASSVGRRALSTDTQYF. The CDR3 bases are TGTGCCAGCAGCGTAGGCCGAAGGGCTTTAAGCACAGATACGCAGTATTTT. The chain recombines TRBV9 with TRBJ2-3; D is unresolved. Germline CDR1 SGDLS, CDR2 YYNGEE. CDR3 length equals 17 residues. Between the trimmed V and J ends, which lost 0 bases and 0 bases, there was a span of 14 bases.

The chain combines TRBV27 with TRBJ2-1; D is possibly TRBD2 (5 bases). The V gene's germline CDR1 is MNHEY and CDR2 SMNVEV (reference sequence). The CDR3 spans 15 residues. Trimming shortened V by 7 bases and J by 4 bases, and 17 bases separated the two germline ends. CDR3 sequence reads: CASKWAGGPYNEQFF. DNA for the CDR3: TGTGCCAGCAAGTGGGCGGGTGGGCCTTACAATGAGCAGTTCTTC.

This clone was seen only once. CDR3 residues: CASNPVAGDGEQYF. CDR3 DNA sequence: TGTGCCAGCAACCCAGTAGCGGGAGACGGCGAGCAGTACTTC. The chain is built from TRBV6-5 and TRBJ2-7; 9 bases are shared with TRBD2. Germline CDR1 reads MNHEY; CDR2 reads SVGAGI. The CDR3 is 14 residues long. Trimming took 7 bases from V and 6 from J; bases not matched to a gene: 10.

The table lists this clone with a count of one. The chain employs TRBV5-1 and TRBJ2-1; D perhaps matches TRBD1 (5 bases). The V end was cut by 3 bases, the J end by 7 bases, with 11 bases between. The CDR3 has 13 residues. Germline assignment: CDR1 SGHRS and CDR2 YFSETQ. CDR3 amino acids: CASSSQQGNEQFF. The CDR3 bases are TGCGCCAGCAGCTCACAGCAGGGAAATGAGCAGTTCTTC.

The CDR3 reads CASSFPASPQHF. The CDR3 DNA reads TGTGCCAGTAGTTTCCCCGCGTCGCCCCAGCATTTT. V is TRBV19 and J is TRBJ1-5; D is uncertain. The V end was cut by 5 bases, the J end by 9 bases, with 11 bases between. Germline V lookup: CDR1 LNHDA, CDR2 SQIVND (reference sequence). The CDR3 sequence is 12 residues long.

Comments on this clone: The sample holds other DNA sequences that translate to the same CDR3. The V and J genes are TRBV5-1 and TRBJ2-2; D is unresolved. The CDR3 runs to 13 residues. CDR1 and CDR2 from the germline V gene are SGHRS and YFSETQ. Trimming left V 4 bases short and J 1 base short, with 5 bases between. The CDR3 DNA sequence: TGCGCCAGCAGCCCAGGGAACACCGGGGAGCTGTTTTTT. As protein: CASSPGNTGELFF.

In DNA, the CDR3 is TGCCTAGGGAAGGGGGTGGGCGGCTACACCTTC. It codes for CLGKGVGGYTF. V gene TRBV29-1 combines with J gene TRBJ1-2; weak D call: TRBD1 (6 bases). The CDR3 loop spans 11 amino acids. In germline, CDR1 is SQVTM, CDR2 ANQGSEA.

V is TRBV15 and J is TRBJ2-2, with D perhaps TRBD2 (6 bases). CDR1 and CDR2 from the germline V gene are LNHNV and YYDKDF (reference sequence). This CDR3 has 17 residues. V was cut by 0 bases and J by 4 bases, with 15 bases left in between. Here the CDR3 reads CATSRDLASRGTGELFF. For the CDR3, the DNA is TGTGCCACCAGCAGAGATCTAGCGAGCCGCGGCACCGGGGAGCTGTTTTTT. Full variable domain (missing parts from reference TRBV15 and TRBJ2-2): DAMVIQNPRYQVTQFGKPVTLSCSQTLNHNVMYWYQQKSSQAPKLLFHYYDKDFNNEADTPDNFQSRRPNTSFCFLDIRSPGLGDTAMYLCATSRDLASRGTGELFFGEGSRLTVL.

This clone was found a few times. This sequence joins TRBV7-2 and TRBJ2-1, with D possibly TRBD2 on 6 matching bases. Germline V lookup: CDR1 SGHTA, CDR2 FQGNSA. Trimming removed 5 bases from V and 3 bases from J, with 14 bases in between. The CDR3 loop spans 15 amino acids. CDR3 sequence reads: CASSLGAGLYNEQFF. In DNA form, the CDR3 reads TGTGCCAGCAGCCTAGGGGCGGGGCTCTACAATGAGCAGTTCTTC. The full variable domain, rest sourced from reference TRBV7-2 and TRBJ2-1, is GAGVSQSPSNKVTEKGKDVELRCDPISGHTALYWYRQSLGQGLEFLIYFQGNSAPDKSGLPSDRFSAERTGGSVSTLTIQRTQQEDSAVYLCASSLGAGLYNEQFFGPGTRLTVL.

The gene calls are TRBV11-3 and TRBJ2-2; 9 positions match TRBD1. Germline CDR1 SGHNT, CDR2 YENEEA. This CDR3 has 16 amino acids. J was trimmed by 4 bases and V by 2 bases; bases with no gene match: 5. For the CDR3, the DNA is TGTGCCAGCAGCTTATCGACAGGGGGGAGCACCGGGGAGCTGTTTTTT. Its protein is CASSLSTGGSTGELFF.

The J gene is TRBJ2-7, the V gene TRBV25-1; TRBD1 agrees at 10 bases. This CDR3 is 16 amino acids long. Looked up from germline, CDR1 is MGHDK and CDR2 is SYGVNS. The trim removed 8 bases at V and 3 bases at J, leaving 13 bases unmatched. The CDR3 nucleotides are TGTGCCAGCGCAGACCCGGACAGGGGGACTCACTACGAGCAGTACGTC. Translation gives CASADPDRGTHYEQYV.

The gene calls are TRBV19 and TRBJ1-1; the D gene is possibly TRBD1 (5 bases). The germline V and J ends were trimmed by 6 bases and 0 bases, with 11 bases remaining between them. CDR1 and CDR2 from the germline V gene are LNHDA and SQIVND (reference sequence). This CDR3 is 14 amino acids long. CDR3 DNA sequence: TGTGCCAGTAGGGACACCGCCATGAACACTGAAGCTTTCTTT. It encodes CASRDTAMNTEAFF.

The chain couples TRBV6-5 to TRBJ1-1; TRBD1 is a possible D gene (5 bases). The CDR3 spans 12 residues. The germline V and J ends were trimmed by 10 bases and 1 base, with 10 bases remaining between them. CDR1 and CDR2 (germline): MNHEY, SVGAGI. CDR3 DNA: TGTGCCACAAAAACAGGGAACACTGAAGCTTTCTTT. Residues: CATKTGNTEAFF.

This chain joins TRBV10-1 and TRBJ2-2; 7 bases agree with TRBD1. This CDR3 is 15 amino acids long. Germline assignment: CDR1 WNHNN and CDR2 SYGVQD (reference sequence). The V gene end was trimmed by 5 bases and the J gene end by 4 bases; junction bases not matched to a gene: 7. This CDR3 reads CASSTDRTSTGELFF. The CDR3 nucleotides read TGCGCCAGCAGTACGGACAGGACGAGCACCGGGGAGCTGTTTTTT.

The rearrangement uses TRBV6-5 and TRBJ1-5; D is possibly TRBD1 (5 bases). The ends were cut back, 6 bases at V and 4 bases at J, with 10 bases in the middle. This CDR3 spans 13 amino acids. Germline CDR1 is MNHEY and CDR2 is SVGAGI. For the CDR3, the DNA is TGTGCCAGCAGCCTCGACAGAAATCAGCCCCAGCATTTT. Translating gives CASSLDRNQPQHF.

This clone turned up a few times. This sequence joins TRBV5-4 and TRBJ1-4; unclear D gene. Looked up from germline, CDR1 is SGHNT and CDR2 is YYREEE (reference sequence). Trimming removed 2 bases at V and 6 bases at J, with 8 bases between. The CDR3 runs to 13 residues. The CDR3 region has the DNA TGTGCCAGCAGCTTCATTCGTGATGAAAAACTGTTTTTT. Translated: CASSFIRDEKLFF.

CDR3 residues: CASSPDREGSPLHF. The CDR3 bases are TGTGCCAGCTCACCGGACAGGGAGGGCTCACCCCTCCACTTT. The chain employs TRBV18 and TRBJ1-6; 8 bases are a match to TRBD1. The J segment lost 10 bases and the V segment lost 3 bases, leaving 5 bases of the junction unmatched. In germline, CDR1 is KGHSH, CDR2 LQKENI. The CDR3 has 14 residues.

The rearrangement joins TRBV7-8 to TRBJ1-4; D is undetermined. Germline loops: CDR1 SGHVS, CDR2 FQNEAQ. The CDR3 runs 14 residues. The ends were cut back, 5 bases at V and 4 bases at J, with 11 bases in the middle. DNA for the CDR3: TGTGCCAGCAGCCAGTCGGATTATAATGAAAAACTGTTTTTT. Translated, it gives CASSQSDYNEKLFF.

The chain carries TRBV5-6 and TRBJ2-7; 9 nucleotides agree with TRBD1. This CDR3 comprises 17 residues. From germline, CDR1 is SGHDT and CDR2 YYEEEE. With 4 bases clipped from V and 2 bases from J, the junction kept 13 bases outside the gene matches. In DNA, the CDR3 is TGTGCCAGCAGCGTTAATCGAGGGACAGGGATTACCTACGAGCAGTACGTC. Its protein is CASSVNRGTGITYEQYV.

This chain uses TRBV18 with TRBJ1-1, with D possibly TRBD1 on 5 matching bases. The CDR3 is 14 amino acids. The V gene lost 3 bases and the J gene lost 0 bases, with 8 bases spanning the gap. Germline CDR1 is KGHSH and CDR2 is LQKENI. The CDR3 is CASSPGTLNTEAFF. As DNA, the CDR3 is TGTGCCAGCTCACCCGGGACTCTGAACACTGAAGCTTTCTTT.